The sequence of this TCR beta chain was determined in a study of radiation and T cells in renal cell carcinoma. Here immunoSEQ multiplex PCR was the method, and the copy in TCRdb shows in-frame clones only, minus some. The top ten hold about 30% of the sample, which has over 25,000 clones, roughly 80% seen once. V gave up 1 base and J gave up 5 bases, with 8 bases separating them. The CDR3 has 13 amino acids. The germline V gene has CDR1 MGHRA and CDR2 YSYEKL. Time point indicated: blood 4 weeks post-SBRT, at nephrectomy. The sample's treatment: 15 Gy SBRT to primary tumor, nephrectomy 4 weeks later. Nephrectomy followed 15 Gy stereotactic body radiation by 4 weeks. General study points: Pretreatment tumor biopsies were lacking, so baseline clonotypes are unknown. In blood, top tumor clones expanded by 2 weeks, shrinking by 4.

Worth noting for this clone: What it binds is not known.

The origin of this receptor is a man in his sixties with renal cell carcinoma. The V gene is TRBV4-1, the J gene TRBJ2-5; perhaps TRBD1 as D (6 bases). Here the sequenced sample was blood, taken from a patient whose treatment included radiotherapy and nephrectomy. As DNA, the CDR3 is TGCGCCAGCAGCCAAGGGGGGCTCGAGACCCAGTACTTC. It is translated as CASSQGGLETQYF.